Shown below are 24 T cell receptor beta chains from a single sample sequenced in a study of blood T cell repertoires in COVID-19. The data were produced by immunoSEQ multiplex PCR, yet TCRdb's version contains in-frame clones alone and is incomplete. Of about 200,000 clones in the sample, approximately 82% were seen once. Sequencing was performed on peripheral blood. The receptors shown here come from a woman in her 40s with acute or convalescent COVID-19.

V and J are TRBV9 and TRBJ2-2; D is perhaps TRBD2 (6 bases). This CDR3 is built from 14 residues. Between the trimmed V and J ends, which lost 0 bases and 7 bases, there was a span of 10 bases. Germline V gene data show CDR1 as SGDLS and CDR2 as YYNGEE. CDR3 protein: CASSVAGEGGELFF. The DNA for the CDR3 is TGTGCCAGCAGCGTAGCGGGGGAAGGCGGGGAGCTGTTTTTT.

V is TRBV30 and J is TRBJ2-7; D ambiguous. This CDR3 spans 12 amino acids. Germline V gives CDR1 GTSNPN, CDR2 SVGIG (reference sequence). The V end was cut by 0 bases, the J end by 3 bases, with 6 bases between. CDR3 protein: CAWSVQSYEQYF. The CDR3 nucleotides are TGTGCCTGGAGTGTACAGAGCTACGAGCAGTACTTC.

The table lists this clone with a few counts. The chain recombines TRBV11-2 with TRBJ2-7, with 7 positions matching TRBD1. The germline CDR1 and CDR2 sequences are SGHAT and FQNNGV. V lost 3 bases and J lost 6; bases outside the gene matches: 8. This CDR3 is built from 14 residues. CDR3 DNA: TGTGCCAGCAGCTTGACCGGGACAGTAGGCGAGCAGTACTTC. Translated: CASSLTGTVGEQYF.

V gene TRBV27 combines with J gene TRBJ2-3, with 7 bases fitting TRBD2. Trimming took 2 bases from V and 2 from J; bases not matched to a gene: 10. Germline V lookup: CDR1 MNHEY, CDR2 SMNVEV (reference sequence). The CDR3 spans 17 residues. In nucleotides, the CDR3 is TGTGCCAGCAGTTTACTCCATCCTAGCGGCGCCACAGATACGCAGTATTTT. Protein: CASSLLHPSGATDTQYF.

The V call is TRBV5-5, the J call TRBJ1-2; 10 positions match TRBD1. The CDR3 contains 15 residues. V dropped 6 bases and J dropped 2; count of bases not matched to a gene: 7. CDR1 and CDR2 from the germline V gene are SGHKS and YYEKEE (reference sequence). CDR3 amino acids: CASIPPGQGNYGYTF. CDR3 nucleotide sequence: TGTGCCAGCATCCCGCCGGGACAGGGGAACTATGGCTACACCTTC.

V gene TRBV3-1 (or the pseudogene TRBV3-2) combines with J gene TRBJ2-7; maybe TRBD2 (5 bases). Deletions cut 4 bases from V and 2 bases from J, with 9 bases between. There are 13 residues in the CDR3. Germline V gives CDR1 LGHDT, CDR2 YNNKEL (reference sequence). The CDR3 is CASSRGPTYEQYF. The CDR3 DNA follows: TGTGCCAGCAGCCGCGGGCCTACCTACGAGCAGTACTTC.

The chain uses TRBV29-1 and TRBJ2-1, with D perhaps matching TRBD1 (6 bases). CDR1 SQVTM and CDR2 ANQGSEA come from the germline V gene. The CDR3 consists of 15 residues. V shed 0 bases and J shed 2 bases, with 11 bases lying between them. CDR3 sequence (DNA): TGCAGCGTTGAAGATGGGCAGGGGACCTACAATGAGCAGTTCTTC. As protein: CSVEDGQGTYNEQFF.

The rearrangement joins TRBV19 to TRBJ2-5; D unresolved. CDR1 LNHDA and CDR2 SQIVND come from the germline V gene (reference sequence). The ends were cut back, 5 bases at V and 5 bases at J, with 15 bases in the middle. The CDR3 runs 14 residues. In DNA form, the CDR3 reads TGTGCCAGTAGTGACTCGACTCGAGCGGAGACCCAGTACTTC. Its protein is CASSDSTRAETQYF.

The chain recombines TRBV21-1 with TRBJ1-1; the table's D call of TRBD1 was not tested on the DNA. TRBV21-1 is a pseudogene locus. The CDR3 length is 17 residues. CDR3 nucleotide sequence: TGTGCCAGCAGCCCCCGGGCACAGGGATCAGGGAACACTGAAGCTTTCTTT. Translated: CASSPRAQGSGNTEAFF.

In the case of this clone: The sample carries other DNA sequences with the same CDR3. The chain employs TRBV2 and TRBJ1-1, with D unclear. V was pared by 5 bases and J by 0 bases, with 7 bases between. CDR1 and CDR2 from the germline V gene are SNHLY and FYNNEI. This CDR3 comprises 13 residues. DNA for the CDR3: TGTGCCAGCAGTTATAACATGAACACTGAAGCTTTCTTT. This sequence encodes CASSYNMNTEAFF.

This clone was picked up one time. The genes are TRBV19 and TRBJ1-1, with D possibly matching TRBD1 (6 bases). The CDR3 loop spans 13 amino acids. Between the trimmed V and J ends, which lost 6 bases and 0 bases, there was a span of 8 bases. Germline CDR1 LNHDA, CDR2 SQIVND (reference sequence). CDR3 sequence: CASRDSLNTEAFF. CDR3 bases: TGTGCCAGTAGGGACAGCCTGAACACTGAAGCTTTCTTT.

The chain recombines TRBV24-1 with TRBJ2-2, with 9 bases lining up with TRBD1. Germline values: CDR1 KGHDR, CDR2 SFDVKD. The CDR3 contains 16 residues. The ends lost 9 bases at V and 2 bases at J; junction bases unmatched: 9. CDR3 amino acids: CATSGMTGGNTGELFF. The CDR3 nucleotides read TGTGCCACCTCCGGGATGACAGGGGGTAACACCGGGGAGCTGTTTTTT.

This chain uses TRBV25-1 with TRBJ2-2; weak D call: TRBD2 (6 bases). The germline V gene has CDR1 MGHDK and CDR2 SYGVNS. The CDR3 totals 15 residues. V dropped 4 bases and J dropped 9 bases, with 18 bases sitting between them. The CDR3 coding sequence is TGTGCCAGCAGTGGATTCCCGGGGGTGGACCGGGAGCTGTTTTTT. Translating it yields CASSGFPGVDRELFF.

This clone was recorded once. The J gene is TRBJ1-5, the V gene TRBV7-2; no clear D. The CDR3 is 15 amino acids. The V gene lost 5 bases and the J gene lost 2 bases, with 13 bases spanning the gap. Germline V gene data show CDR1 as SGHTA and CDR2 as FQGNSA. CDR3 coding DNA: TGTGCCAGCAGCCGCACGGGGTGGGGCAATCAGCCCCAGCATTTT. It yields the protein CASSRTGWGNQPQHF. The full variable domain, with the rest looked up from reference TRBV7-2 and TRBJ1-5, is GAGVSQSPSNKVTEKGKDVELRCDPISGHTALYWYRQSLGQGLEFLIYFQGNSAPDKSGLPSDRFSAERTGGSVSTLTIQRTQQEDSAVYLCASSRTGWGNQPQHFGDGTRLSIL.

The V and J genes are TRBV5-1 and TRBJ2-7; the D gene is possibly TRBD1 (5 bases). V lost 4 bases and J 0 bases, leaving 17 bases between the germline ends. CDR3 size: 16 residues. The V gene's germline CDR1 is SGHRS and CDR2 YFSETQ. The CDR3 nucleotides read TGCGCCAGCAGCCCGACCTCCTCCAGGGTCTCCTACGAGCAGTACTTC. Encoded protein: CASSPTSSRVSYEQYF.

The chain links TRBV6-5 to TRBJ1-2, with D perhaps matching TRBD1 (5 bases). Trimming pared 7 bases from V and 8 bases from J, leaving 14 bases between. Germline V gene data show CDR1 as MNHEY and CDR2 as SVGAGI. The length of the CDR3 is 12 residues. CDR3 protein: CASIGRAQGYTF. The CDR3 DNA follows: TGTGCCAGCATCGGCAGGGCCCAAGGCTACACCTTC.

The V and J genes are TRBV2 and TRBJ2-7; the match to TRBD1 covers 11 bases. The CDR3 consists of 15 residues. Looked up from germline, CDR1 is SNHLY and CDR2 is FYNNEI. Trimming removed 6 bases from V and 4 bases from J; junction bases left unmatched: 8. DNA for the CDR3: TGTGCCAGCAGCGAACCGGGACAGGGGGGGTACGAGCAGTACTTC. Protein product: CASSEPGQGGYEQYF.

The V call is TRBV4-3, the J call TRBJ1-4, with D maybe TRBD1 (5 bases). The CDR3 runs to 16 residues. Per the germline V gene, CDR1 is LGHNA and CDR2 is YSLEER. Between the trimmed V and J ends, which lost 0 bases and 7 bases, there was a span of 15 bases. The CDR3 DNA reads TGCGCCAGCAGCCAAGACCGGGGGGTTCAGAGTGAAAAACTGTTTTTT. The encoded protein is CASSQDRGVQSEKLFF.

The genes are TRBV7-7 and TRBJ1-1, with 7 positions matching TRBD1. This CDR3 comprises 13 residues. Germline assignment: CDR1 SSHAT and CDR2 FNYEAQ (reference sequence). The ends lost 5 bases at V and 6 bases at J; junction bases unmatched: 6. CDR3 loop: CASSPYRGAEAFF. The CDR3 bases are TGTGCCAGCAGCCCATACAGGGGCGCTGAAGCTTTCTTT.

This chain joins TRBV2 and TRBJ2-7; 8 positions match TRBD2. Germline-derived CDR1 and CDR2 are SNHLY and FYNNEI. The length of the CDR3 is 14 residues. V trimming: 0 bases; J trimming: 4 bases; junction bases outside the gene matches: 2. This chain's CDR3 is CASSEAGLEYEQYF. CDR3 sequence (DNA): TGTGCCAGCAGTGAAGCGGGACTAGAATACGAGCAGTACTTC.

The chain combines TRBV6-4 with TRBJ2-3; D perhaps matches TRBD1 (6 bases). Germline V gene sequence: CDR1 MRHNA, CDR2 SNTAGT. The CDR3 has 13 amino acids. V was clipped by 4 bases and J by 4 bases, with 9 bases between them. CDR3 sequence (DNA): TGTGCCAGCAGTGGGGCAGGGGCAGATACGCAGTATTTT. Translating it yields CASSGAGADTQYF.

This clone was counted once. CDR3 in amino acids: CASSTLWTSQETQYF. In DNA, the CDR3 is TGTGCCAGTAGTACTCTCTGGACTAGCCAAGAGACCCAGTACTTC. The chain is built from TRBV19 and TRBJ2-5; TRBD2 aligns across 7 bases. There are 15 residues in the CDR3. V was pared by 4 bases and J by 1 base, with 6 bases of the junction left unmatched. Germline assignment: CDR1 LNHDA and CDR2 SQIVND (reference sequence).

The rearrangement links TRBV30 to TRBJ1-6; 8 bases line up with TRBD1. The CDR3 runs 17 residues. The ends lost 5 bases at V and 9 bases at J; junction bases unmatched: 18. CDR1 and CDR2 (germline): GTSNPN, SVGIG (reference sequence). CDR3 in amino acids: CAWGQGISHTVVSPLHF. The CDR3 DNA reads as TGTGCCTGGGGACAGGGAATCTCTCATACGGTAGTTTCACCCCTCCACTTT.

The V and J genes are TRBV3-1 (or the pseudogene TRBV3-2) and TRBJ2-7, with 8 bases fitting TRBD2. J lost 6 bases, V lost 1 base, and 2 bases had no gene match. This CDR3 region has 13 residues. The V gene's germline CDR1 is LGHDT and CDR2 YNNKEL (reference sequence). The CDR3 DNA is TGTGCCAGCAGCCAAGCGGGGGGGCGCGAGCAGTACTTC. This translates into CASSQAGGREQYF.